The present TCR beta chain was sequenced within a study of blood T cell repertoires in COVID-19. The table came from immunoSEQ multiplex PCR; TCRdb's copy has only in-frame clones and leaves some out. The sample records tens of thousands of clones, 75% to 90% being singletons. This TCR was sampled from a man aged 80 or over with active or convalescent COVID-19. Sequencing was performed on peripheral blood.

CDR3 residues: CASSQGHPLLNYEQYF. The DNA of the CDR3 is TGTGCCAGCAGCCAGGGACACCCCCTCCTCAACTACGAGCAGTACTTC. This chain links TRBV3-1 (or the pseudogene TRBV3-2) with TRBJ2-7; D is perhaps TRBD1 (6 bases). Looked up from germline, CDR1 is LGHDT and CDR2 is YNNKEL (reference sequence). Trimming left V 3 bases short and J 3 bases short, with 18 bases between. This CDR3 region has 16 residues.